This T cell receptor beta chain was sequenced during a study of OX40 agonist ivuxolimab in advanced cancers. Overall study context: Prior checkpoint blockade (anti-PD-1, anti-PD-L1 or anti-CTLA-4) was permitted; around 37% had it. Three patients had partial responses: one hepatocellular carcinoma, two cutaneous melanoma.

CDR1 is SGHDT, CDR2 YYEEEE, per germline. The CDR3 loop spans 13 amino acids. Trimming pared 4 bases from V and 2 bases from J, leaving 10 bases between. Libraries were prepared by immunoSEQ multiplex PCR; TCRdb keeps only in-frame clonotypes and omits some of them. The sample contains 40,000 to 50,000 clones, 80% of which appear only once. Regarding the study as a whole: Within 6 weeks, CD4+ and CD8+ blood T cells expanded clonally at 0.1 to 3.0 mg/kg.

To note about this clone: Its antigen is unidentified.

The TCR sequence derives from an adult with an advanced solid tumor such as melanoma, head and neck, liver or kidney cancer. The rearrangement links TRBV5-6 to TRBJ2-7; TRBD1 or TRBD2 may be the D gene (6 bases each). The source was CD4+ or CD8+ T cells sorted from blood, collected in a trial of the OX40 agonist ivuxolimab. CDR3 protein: CASSRGPTYEQYF. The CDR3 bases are TGTGCCAGCAGCCGGGGGCCCACCTACGAGCAGTACTTC.